This T cell receptor beta chain was obtained from a study of shared clonotypes between healthy human individuals. General observations from the study: Clonotypes that were shared across four donors made up around 5% of naive CD4 clonotypes.

V was clipped by 0 bases and J by 7 bases, with 13 bases between them. Per germline, CDR1 SGHKS and CDR2 YYEKEE (reference sequence). This CDR3 is 14 amino acids long. Several immunoSEQ plates held equal portions of the genomic DNA taken from each subset. TCRdb's table, derived via immunoSEQ multiplex PCR, lists solely in-frame clones and lacks some. The table records about 1 million clones, about 77% of them present only once. This clone was detected only a few times. The antigen remains undetermined. All donors were Caucasian adults living in Nashville, Tennessee. V is TRBV5-5 and J is TRBJ1-1; D uncertain. Material: memory CD4+ T cells sorted from blood. The subset was: CD45RA-negative fraction. This receptor was identified in a man aged 18-30 years in good health. The CDR3 sequence: CASSLAAVPGEAFF. DNA of the CDR3: TGTGCCAGCAGCTTGGCAGCCGTTCCCGGTGAAGCTTTCTTT. Full variable domain (missing parts from reference TRBV5-5 and TRBJ1-1): DAGVTQSPTHLIKTRGQQVTLRCSPISGHKSVSWYQQVLGQGPQFIFQYYEKEERGRGNFPDRFSARQFPNYSSELNVNALLLGDSALYLCASSLAAVPGEAFFGQGTRLTVV.